The clone carrying this TCR beta chain was seen many times. What it recognizes is unknown. A Clinical Activity Score of at least 3, a NOSPECS grade of at least 4 and a duration under 3 months were recorded in the ophthalmopathy patients. Lactation, pregnancy, other autoimmune disease or uncontrolled infection led to exclusion of patients. The source material, RNA transcripts, was used to amplify TCR beta CDR3 regions. Initially, a first-round RT-PCR of the TCR CDR3 employed the HTBI primer set. TCRdb redid the calling of the multiplex PCR reads with MiXCR, one entry per CDR3 protein. The data show 300,000 to 350,000 distinct CDR3 sequences, 18% seen once. These data originate in a study of T cells in Graves' hyperthyroidism and ophthalmopathy. Study background: It was at initial diagnosis, before any treatment, that peripheral blood was collected.

Findings and caveats of the study: The model identified upcoming ophthalmopathy a median approximately seven months ahead of onset.

The CDR3 contains 14 residues. Germline assignment: CDR1 MDHEN and CDR2 SYDVKM. Germline trimming cut 3 bases from V and 4 bases from J; bases unmatched to any gene: 4. The TCR was taken from a woman aged 40-49 years with Graves' ophthalmopathy. Specimen: blood. The chain couples TRBV28 to TRBJ2-7; 9 bases fit TRBD2. The CDR3 spells CASSFPSGIYEQYF. In DNA form, the CDR3 reads TGTGCCAGCAGTTTCCCTAGCGGGATATACGAGCAGTACTTC.